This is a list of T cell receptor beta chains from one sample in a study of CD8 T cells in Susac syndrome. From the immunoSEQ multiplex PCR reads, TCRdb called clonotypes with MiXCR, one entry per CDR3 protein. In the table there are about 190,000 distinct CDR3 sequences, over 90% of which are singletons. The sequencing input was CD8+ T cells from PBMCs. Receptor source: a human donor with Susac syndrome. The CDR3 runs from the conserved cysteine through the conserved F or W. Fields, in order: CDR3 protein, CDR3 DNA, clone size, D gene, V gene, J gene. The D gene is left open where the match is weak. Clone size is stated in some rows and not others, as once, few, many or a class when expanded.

CDR3aa: CASSVDGGSETDTQYF
CDR3nt: TGTGCCAGCAGCGTAGATGGCGGGAGCGAAACAGATACGCAGTATTTT
abundance: .
d_gene: TRBD2
v_gene: TRBV9
j_gene: TRBJ2-3

CDR3aa: CASSQEYAGVINYGTDTQYF
CDR3nt: TGTGCCAGCAGCCAAGAATACGCGGGGGTCATTAATTATGGCACAGATACGCAGTATTTT
abundance: .
d_gene: TRBD2
v_gene: TRBV4-2
j_gene: TRBJ2-3

CDR3aa: CASSRTDRSDTQYF
CDR3nt: TGCGCCAGCAGCCGGACGGACAGGTCAGATACGCAGTATTTT
abundance: .
d_gene: TRBD1
v_gene: TRBV5-1
j_gene: TRBJ2-3

CDR3aa: CAWSVRSPYEQYF
CDR3nt: TGTGCCTGGAGTGTACGGAGCCCCTACGAGCAGTACTTC
abundance: .
d_gene: .
v_gene: TRBV30
j_gene: TRBJ2-7

CDR3aa: CASSQTTVDRVLYGYTF
CDR3nt: TGCGCCAGCAGCCAAACAACCGTCGACAGGGTGCTCTATGGCTACACCTTC
abundance: .
d_gene: TRBD1
v_gene: TRBV4-1
j_gene: TRBJ1-2

CDR3aa: CASSERMGGRNIQYF
CDR3nt: TGTGCCAGCAGTGAACGTATGGGAGGAAGAAACATTCAGTACTTC
abundance: .
d_gene: .
v_gene: TRBV2
j_gene: TRBJ2-4

CDR3aa: CASSSPRTGVTYEQYF
CDR3nt: TGTGCCAGCAGCTCCCCCAGGACAGGGGTCACCTACGAGCAGTACTTC
abundance: .
d_gene: TRBD1
v_gene: TRBV7-8
j_gene: TRBJ2-7

CDR3aa: CASSATGTGAYEQYF
CDR3nt: TGTGCCAGCAGCGCCACCGGGACAGGGGCCTACGAGCAGTACTTC
abundance: .
d_gene: TRBD1
v_gene: TRBV9
j_gene: TRBJ2-7

CDR3aa: CASSLGDSLSGNTIYF
CDR3nt: TGTGCCAGCAGTTTAGGAGACAGTCTCTCTGGAAACACCATATATTTT
abundance: .
d_gene: .
v_gene: TRBV12-3/TRBV12-4
j_gene: TRBJ1-3

CDR3aa: CSALEFGHSATSPLHF
CDR3nt: TGCAGTGCCCTTGAGTTTGGACACTCAGCAACCTCACCCCTCCACTTT
abundance: .
d_gene: .
v_gene: TRBV20-1
j_gene: TRBJ1-6

CDR3aa: CAWSGPTSIAFF
CDR3nt: TGTGCCTGGAGTGGGCCGACATCGATAGCTTTCTTT
abundance: .
d_gene: .
v_gene: TRBV30
j_gene: TRBJ1-1

CDR3aa: CSVAEGTGETQYF
CDR3nt: TGCAGCGTTGCGGAGGGAACTGGGGAGACCCAGTACTTC
abundance: .
d_gene: .
v_gene: TRBV29-1
j_gene: TRBJ2-5

CDR3aa: CAWSAGVTNTEAFF
CDR3nt: TGTGCCTGGAGTGCCGGGGTAACGAACACTGAAGCTTTCTTT
abundance: .
d_gene: .
v_gene: TRBV30
j_gene: TRBJ1-1

CDR3aa: CASSETGEHSPLHF
CDR3nt: TGTGCCAGCAGCGAGACAGGGGAGCACTCACCCCTCCACTTT
abundance: .
d_gene: TRBD1
v_gene: TRBV9
j_gene: TRBJ1-6

CDR3aa: CASSFVAGQHQFF
CDR3nt: TGTGCCAGCAGCTTTGTAGCGGGCCAGCATCAGTTCTTC
abundance: .
d_gene: TRBD2
v_gene: TRBV7-8
j_gene: TRBJ2-1

CDR3aa: CASRTEGANEKLFF
CDR3nt: TGTGCCTCACGAACCGAAGGGGCTAATGAAAAACTGTTTTTT
abundance: .
d_gene: .
v_gene: TRBV7-9
j_gene: TRBJ1-4

CDR3aa: CASSPGLADYNEQFF
CDR3nt: TGTGCCAGCAGCCCGGGACTAGCGGATTACAATGAGCAGTTCTTC
abundance: .
d_gene: TRBD2
v_gene: TRBV7-3
j_gene: TRBJ2-1

CDR3aa: CASSQVGEVKNIQYF
CDR3nt: TGTGCCAGCAGCCAAGTCGGGGAAGTCAAAAACATTCAGTACTTC
abundance: .
d_gene: .
v_gene: TRBV3-1
j_gene: TRBJ2-4

CDR3aa: CASSPGTSGEKTQYF
CDR3nt: TGCGCCAGCAGTCCAGGGACTAGCGGGGAGAAGACCCAGTACTTC
abundance: .
d_gene: TRBD2
v_gene: TRBV23-1
j_gene: TRBJ2-5

CDR3aa: CASSVGRQDTQYF
CDR3nt: TGTGCTAGCAGCGTCGGGAGACAAGATACGCAGTATTTT
abundance: once
d_gene: .
v_gene: TRBV7-7
j_gene: TRBJ2-3

CDR3aa: CASSPTGLDTEAFF
CDR3nt: TGCGCCAGCAGCCCTACGGGCCTGGACACTGAAGCTTTCTTT
abundance: .
d_gene: .
v_gene: TRBV5-1
j_gene: TRBJ1-1

CDR3aa: CATSDISDLAGMGDTQYF
CDR3nt: TGTGCCACCAGTGATATATCGGATCTAGCGGGGATGGGAGATACGCAGTATTTT
abundance: .
d_gene: TRBD2
v_gene: TRBV24-1
j_gene: TRBJ2-3

CDR3aa: CASSLVGEEDTEAFF
CDR3nt: TGCGCCAGCAGCTTGGTAGGGGAGGAGGACACTGAAGCTTTCTTT
abundance: .
d_gene: .
v_gene: TRBV5-1
j_gene: TRBJ1-1

CDR3aa: CASSQRPGSGTDTQYF
CDR3nt: TGTGCCAGCAGCCAGCGACCGGGCTCCGGCACAGATACGCAGTATTTT
abundance: .
d_gene: .
v_gene: TRBV7-2
j_gene: TRBJ2-3

CDR3aa: CASSTKPPGSEAFF
CDR3nt: TGTGCCAGCAGCACGAAACCCCCAGGTTCTGAAGCTTTCTTT
abundance: .
d_gene: .
v_gene: TRBV28
j_gene: TRBJ1-1

CDR3aa: CASSLVGTGPDTQYF
CDR3nt: TGTGCCAGCAGCTTGGTTGGGACAGGCCCAGATACGCAGTATTTT
abundance: .
d_gene: TRBD1
v_gene: TRBV5-6
j_gene: TRBJ2-3

CDR3aa: CASSGRGLGPIEQYF
CDR3nt: TGTGCCAGCAGCGGAAGGGGCCTCGGCCCTATCGAGCAGTACTTC
abundance: .
d_gene: .
v_gene: TRBV5-8
j_gene: TRBJ2-7

CDR3aa: CASRQGGETEAFF
CDR3nt: TGTGCCAGCAGACAGGGGGGTGAGACTGAAGCTTTCTTT
abundance: .
d_gene: TRBD1
v_gene: TRBV7-2
j_gene: TRBJ1-1

CDR3aa: CASSNKYVHTDTQYF
CDR3nt: TGTGCCAGCAGCAACAAGTACGTTCACACAGATACGCAGTATTTT
abundance: once
d_gene: .
v_gene: TRBV7-9
j_gene: TRBJ2-3

CDR3aa: CASSFPRGRNEQYF
CDR3nt: TGTGCCAGCAGCTTCCCCAGGGGACGAAACGAGCAGTACTTC
abundance: .
d_gene: .
v_gene: TRBV5-6
j_gene: TRBJ2-7

CDR3aa: CASSFNRLAGHNEQFF
CDR3nt: TGTGCCAGCAGCTTTAATAGACTAGCGGGGCACAATGAGCAGTTCTTC
abundance: once
d_gene: TRBD2
v_gene: TRBV5-4
j_gene: TRBJ2-1

CDR3aa: CASSLVVMREGHNEQFF
CDR3nt: TGTGCCAGCAGCTTGGTTGTGATGCGGGAGGGCCACAATGAGCAGTTCTTC
abundance: .
d_gene: TRBD2
v_gene: TRBV7-9
j_gene: TRBJ2-1

CDR3aa: CASSLFSGGKDEQYF
CDR3nt: TGTGCCAGCAGCTTGTTCTCTGGAGGGAAGGACGAGCAGTACTTC
abundance: .
d_gene: .
v_gene: TRBV5-6
j_gene: TRBJ2-7

CDR3aa: CASSQPAARQQFF
CDR3nt: TGCGCCAGCAGCCAACCCGCGGCAAGGCAGCAGTTCTTC
abundance: .
d_gene: .
v_gene: TRBV4-1
j_gene: TRBJ2-1

CDR3aa: CASSHMDRPKFEQYF
CDR3nt: TGTGCCAGCAGCCACATGGACAGGCCAAAGTTCGAGCAGTACTTC
abundance: .
d_gene: TRBD1
v_gene: TRBV14
j_gene: TRBJ2-7

CDR3aa: CATSVGGVNYGYTF
CDR3nt: TGTGCCACCAGTGTTGGAGGGGTGAACTATGGCTACACCTTC
abundance: .
d_gene: .
v_gene: TRBV24-1
j_gene: TRBJ1-2

CDR3aa: CASTEQGLSYEQYF
CDR3nt: TGTGCCAGCACCGAGCAGGGATTATCCTACGAGCAGTACTTC
abundance: once
d_gene: .
v_gene: TRBV6-5
j_gene: TRBJ2-7

CDR3aa: CSVEDMGEKGYEQFF
CDR3nt: TGCAGCGTTGAAGATATGGGGGAGAAGGGATATGAGCAGTTCTTC
abundance: .
d_gene: .
v_gene: TRBV29-1
j_gene: TRBJ2-1

CDR3aa: CASSLADTGELFF
CDR3nt: TGTGCCAGCAGCTTGGCGGACACCGGGGAGCTGTTTTTT
abundance: few
d_gene: .
v_gene: TRBV5-6
j_gene: TRBJ2-2

CDR3aa: CASSEGQGAGETQYF
CDR3nt: TGTGCCAGCAGTGAAGGACAGGGGGCTGGAGAGACCCAGTACTTC
abundance: .
d_gene: TRBD1
v_gene: TRBV2
j_gene: TRBJ2-5

CDR3aa: CSVEEFSDTDTQYF
CDR3nt: TGCAGCGTTGAAGAATTCTCCGACACAGATACGCAGTATTTT
abundance: .
d_gene: .
v_gene: TRBV29-1
j_gene: TRBJ2-3

CDR3aa: CASSLTRVTDTQYF
CDR3nt: TGTGCCAGCAGCTTAACCAGGGTAACAGATACGCAGTATTTT
abundance: .
d_gene: .
v_gene: TRBV7-2
j_gene: TRBJ2-3

CDR3aa: CATSRVTGGGNEQFF
CDR3nt: TGTGCCACCAGCAGAGTTACCGGGGGGGGCAATGAGCAGTTCTTC
abundance: .
d_gene: TRBD2
v_gene: TRBV15
j_gene: TRBJ2-1

CDR3aa: CSASGGAYEQYF
CDR3nt: TGCAGTGCTAGTGGGGGGGCCTACGAGCAGTACTTC
abundance: .
d_gene: TRBD2
v_gene: TRBV20-1
j_gene: TRBJ2-7